This is a list of T cell receptor beta chains from one sample in a study of T cell responses to AZD1222 COVID-19 vaccine. This table comes from immunoSEQ multiplex PCR, and its TCRdb copy is limited to in-frame clones, with some not included. The table records more than 140,000 clones, about 93% of them present only once. The sample consisted of peripheral blood, taken on day 0 of AZD1222 vaccination. The receptors here all came from an adult in good health. Each CDR3 is given with its conserved first and last residue. The D gene is left open where the match is weak. Clone size, where shown, is once, few, many, or a class for clones that have expanded.

v_gene	d_gene	j_gene	abundance	CDR3nt	CDR3aa
TRBV27	TRBD2	TRBJ2-3	NA	TGTGCCAGCAGTCCCGCCTCGGGACTAGGTGATACGCAGTATTTT	CASSPASGLGDTQYF
TRBV28	TRBD2	TRBJ2-1	NA	TGTGCCAGCAGTCGTACCGGACTAGCGGGAGAAGTAAGTGAGCAGTTCTTC	CASSRTGLAGEVSEQFF
TRBV28	NA	TRBJ2-2	once	TGTGCCAGCAGTTTATCGGGCCTCCGGGAGCTGTTTTTT	CASSLSGLRELFF
TRBV6-5	TRBD2	TRBJ2-7	NA	TGTGCCAGCAGGGCCCTGACTAGCGGGACAGCCGAGCAGTACTTC	CASRALTSGTAEQYF
TRBV12-3/TRBV12-4	NA	TRBJ1-1	NA	TGTGCCAGCAGTTCCGACGTAACTGAAGCTTTCTTT	CASSSDVTEAFF
TRBV2	NA	TRBJ2-2	NA	TGTGCCAGCAGTGTTTCGAACACCGGGGAGCTGTTTTTT	CASSVSNTGELFF
TRBV5-8	NA	TRBJ1-5	NA	TGTGCCAGCAGCTTGTACAGGGTCAATCAGCCCCAGCATTTT	CASSLYRVNQPQHF
TRBV28	TRBD1	TRBJ1-4	NA	TGTGCCAGCAGGCGACCGGGACAGGGGCTTCCTAATGAAAAACTGTTTTTT	CASRRPGQGLPNEKLFF
TRBV3-1/TRBV3-2	NA	TRBJ2-2	NA	TGTGCCAGCAGTCCTACAGGGATCGGGGAGCTGTTTTTT	CASSPTGIGELFF
TRBV4-3	NA	TRBJ1-4	NA	TGCGCCAGCAGCCAAGAAGGACAGCTTACTAATGAAAAACTGTTTTTT	CASSQEGQLTNEKLFF
TRBV14	NA	TRBJ2-7	NA	TGTGCCAGCAGCCAAGGTGGGTCCTACGAGCAGTACTTC	CASSQGGSYEQYF
TRBV5-6	TRBD1	TRBJ2-7	NA	TGTGCCAGCACCTACAGGGGGGCCGGGAACGAGCAGTACTTC	CASTYRGAGNEQYF
TRBV18	TRBD2	TRBJ2-3	NA	TGTGCCAGCTCATCGGGGACTAGCGCTTATACGCAGTATTTT	CASSSGTSAYTQYF
TRBV6-5	TRBD2	TRBJ2-1	NA	TGTGCCAGCAGTTACTCGGGACTAGCGGGAGCCGAGCAGTTCTTC	CASSYSGLAGAEQFF
TRBV30	TRBD2	TRBJ2-1	NA	TGTGCCTGGAGTGGGTTTTCTAGCGGGAGCTCCTACAATGAGCAGTTCTTC	CAWSGFSSGSSYNEQFF
TRBV28	NA	TRBJ1-5	NA	TGTGCCACCCTCGGGGGGACTAGCAATCAGCCCCAGCATTTT	CATLGGTSNQPQHF
TRBV28	TRBD1	TRBJ1-6	few	TGTGCCAGCAGTTCCGGGGGACAGGGGTTCGGTTCACCCCTCCACTTT	CASSSGGQGFGSPLHF
TRBV15	NA	TRBJ1-5	NA	TGTGCCACCAGCAGAGATCAGGGTACTACTGCCCCTCCTTCCCAGCATTTT	CATSRDQGTTAPPSQHF
TRBV5-1	TRBD1	TRBJ1-2	NA	TGCGCCAGCAGTGGAGGGGGCAAGTATGGCTACACCTTC	CASSGGGKYGYTF
TRBV11-2	TRBD1	TRBJ2-3	NA	TGTGCCAGCAGCTTCACCGGGACAGGGGTAATGGATACGCAGTATTTT	CASSFTGTGVMDTQYF
TRBV6-2/TRBV6-3	NA	TRBJ1-1	NA	TGTGCCAGCAGTTACTGGGCACAGGTGAACACTGAAGCTTTCTTT	CASSYWAQVNTEAFF
TRBV27	TRBD1	TRBJ1-1	NA	TGTGCCAGCAGTGCACCCGGGACAGGGGGTATTATGAGTGAAGCTTTCTTT	CASSAPGTGGIMSEAFF
TRBV11-2	NA	TRBJ1-2	NA	TGTGCCAGCAGCTTGCAAGGAGGCCTCTACACCTTC	CASSLQGGLYTF
TRBV19	TRBD1	TRBJ2-2	NA	TGTGCCACCTCGGGACAGGGGAACACCGGGGAGCTGTTTTTT	CATSGQGNTGELFF
TRBV24-1	TRBD1	TRBJ2-3	once	TGTGCCACCAGTGATGCAGGGGGCGTTTCAGATACGCAGTATTTT	CATSDAGGVSDTQYF
TRBV11-2	NA	TRBJ1-2	NA	TGTGCCAGCAGCCCTCAGGGCCTTACTAACTATGGCTACACCTTC	CASSPQGLTNYGYTF
TRBV5-6	NA	TRBJ2-1	NA	TGTGCCAGCAGCTTGGGGGCTGAGCAGTTCTTC	CASSLGAEQFF
TRBV9	NA	TRBJ2-3	NA	TGTGCCAGCAGCGTTGCCAGGGTTAGTCCTAGCACAGATACGCAGTATTTT	CASSVARVSPSTDTQYF
TRBV6-5	NA	TRBJ2-1	NA	TGTGCCAGCAGTTACCTAGCGCTCAGCTCCTACAATGAGCAGTTCTTC	CASSYLALSSYNEQFF
TRBV28	TRBD2	TRBJ2-7	NA	TGTGCCAGCAGTTTACTTAGCGGGATGAACGAGCAGTACTTC	CASSLLSGMNEQYF
TRBV5-1	NA	TRBJ2-3	NA	TGCGCCAGCAGCCCTGAGGGCCTTAGCACAGATACGCAGTATTTT	CASSPEGLSTDTQYF
TRBV15	TRBD1	TRBJ2-3	NA	TGTGCCACCAGCAGGGGGACAGGGAGTGCGTCAGATACGCAGTATTTT	CATSRGTGSASDTQYF
TRBV5-5	NA	TRBJ2-7	once	TGTGCCAGCAGCTTGGGCACAGGGTTCTCCTACGAGCAGTACTTC	CASSLGTGFSYEQYF